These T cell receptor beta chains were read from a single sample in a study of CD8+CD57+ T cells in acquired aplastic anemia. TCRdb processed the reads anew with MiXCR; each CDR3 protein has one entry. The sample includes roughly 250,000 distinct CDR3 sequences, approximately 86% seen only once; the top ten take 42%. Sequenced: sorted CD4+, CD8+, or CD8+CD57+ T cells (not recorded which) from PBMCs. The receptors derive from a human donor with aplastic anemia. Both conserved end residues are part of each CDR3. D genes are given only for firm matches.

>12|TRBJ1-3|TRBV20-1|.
CRATETPGTIYF
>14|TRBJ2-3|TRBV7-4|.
CASSLGAGYGYPYF
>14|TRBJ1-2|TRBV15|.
CASSISTEKEGHTF
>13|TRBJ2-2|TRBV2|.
CATVAGDTGTLFF
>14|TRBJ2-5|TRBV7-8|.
CASSRRTGGETQYF
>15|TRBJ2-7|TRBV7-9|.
CASSLDPTGLSENYF
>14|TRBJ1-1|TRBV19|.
CASTGDVLNTEAFF
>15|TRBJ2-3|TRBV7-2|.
CASSLAGGATDTQYF
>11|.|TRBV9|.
CASGGNNEQFF
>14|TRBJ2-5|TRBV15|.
CATSSRSSQEAQYF
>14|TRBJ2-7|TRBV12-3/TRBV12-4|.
CASRCGGQFYEQYF
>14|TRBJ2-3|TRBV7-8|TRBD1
CASSSDRDSQGEQF
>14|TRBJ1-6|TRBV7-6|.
CASSSDRAEEDTHF
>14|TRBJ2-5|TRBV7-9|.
CASRMDVYEQFFGF
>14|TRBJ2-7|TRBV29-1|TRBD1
CSVELQGKIAEQYF
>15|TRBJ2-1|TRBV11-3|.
CASSDTYAPSNEQFF
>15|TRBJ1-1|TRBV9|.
CASGGDGNMQYFAFF
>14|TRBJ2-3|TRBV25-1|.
CASSAGRGTDTQYF
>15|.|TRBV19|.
CASSMGDWSNQPQHF
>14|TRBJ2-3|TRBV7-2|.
CASSFHPDPATQSF
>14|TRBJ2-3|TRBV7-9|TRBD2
CAYGLAGGQETQYF
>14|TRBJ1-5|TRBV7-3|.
CASSLASIGSPLHF
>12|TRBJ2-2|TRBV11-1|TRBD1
CASSLGDRQLFF
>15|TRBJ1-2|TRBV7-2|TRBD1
CASSYEWRQGLAFTF
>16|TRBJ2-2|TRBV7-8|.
CASSLAGCPDTQYLFF
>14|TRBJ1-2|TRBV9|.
CASSPGSNTHGFAF